This T cell receptor (beta chain) is from a study of blood T cells in healthy people across ages. Whole-study results and caveats: Diversity estimates from one million T cells were considered underestimates. The recorded TCR beta diversity per million T cells decreased in a roughly linear manner with age.

As to this clonotype: Its antigen is not known.

Primed by a sample-barcoded 5' primer and a J-beta primer mix, a second PCR proceeded for roughly 6 to 12 cycles. TCRdb reprocessed the 5' RACE reads with MiXCR, giving one entry per CDR3 protein. The profile covers more than 800,000 distinct CDR3 sequences, with 29% appearing a single time and roughly 17% taken by the ten largest. V lost 1 base and J 10 bases, leaving 11 bases between the germline ends. This CDR3 spans 14 amino acids. Germline V gene lookup returns CDR1 KGHSH and CDR2 LQKENI. Sequencing input: blood. The J gene is TRBJ1-6, the V gene TRBV18; D not resolved. This clonotype was sampled from an elderly woman in good health. CDR3 in DNA: TGTGCCAGCTCACCACGAAGGAACAGCTCACCCCTCCACTTT. It yields the protein CASSPRRNSSPLHF.